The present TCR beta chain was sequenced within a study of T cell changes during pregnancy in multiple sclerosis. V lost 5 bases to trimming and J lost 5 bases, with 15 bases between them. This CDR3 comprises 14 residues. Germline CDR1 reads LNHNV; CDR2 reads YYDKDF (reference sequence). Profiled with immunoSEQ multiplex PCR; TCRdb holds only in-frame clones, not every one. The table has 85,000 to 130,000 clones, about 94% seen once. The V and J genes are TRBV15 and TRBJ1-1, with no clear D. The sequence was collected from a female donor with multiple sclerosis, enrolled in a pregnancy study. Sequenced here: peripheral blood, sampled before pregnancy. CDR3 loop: CATSERSSVTEAFF. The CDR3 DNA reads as TGTGCCACCAGCGAGCGGTCCTCGGTTACTGAAGCTTTCTTT.